The 5 T cell receptor beta chains below come from one sample, sequenced in a study of cytomegalovirus exposure and HLA in healthy donors. 13 Jbeta primers and 60 Vbeta primers were used for the PCR. Sequenced by immunoSEQ multiplex PCR; TCRdb stores in-frame clones only, minus some. Of around 180,000 clones listed, approximately 71% are singletons. Material: PBMCs. The receptor set was obtained from a girl aged 10 to 17 in good health and CMV-seronegative.

This clone was observed a few times. The chain employs TRBV10-3 and TRBJ1-3; D not resolved. The CDR3 is made up of 14 amino acids. V lost 4 bases, J lost 0 bases, and 7 bases lay in between. The germline V gene has CDR1 ENHRY and CDR2 SYGVKD. The CDR3 DNA reads TGTGCCATCAGTGGAACAGTCTCTGGAAACACCATATATTTT. Protein sequence: CAISGTVSGNTIYF.

This chain links TRBV19 with TRBJ1-1; D is possibly TRBD1 (6 bases). CDR3 size: 15 residues. Per germline, CDR1 LNHDA and CDR2 SQIVND (reference sequence). V lost 9 bases, J lost 1 base, and 18 bases lay in between. The CDR3 region has the DNA TGTGCCAGCCGACGACTTGGACAGCCGAACACTGAAGCTTTCTTT. It yields the protein CASRRLGQPNTEAFF.

This clone turned up a few times. The rearrangement uses TRBV6-5 and TRBJ2-1; a possible D gene is TRBD2 (7 bases). Between the trimmed V and J ends, which lost 8 bases and 1 base, there was a span of 12 bases. The CDR3 contains 14 residues. Germline-derived CDR1 and CDR2 are MNHEY and SVGAGI. CDR3 amino acids: CASGAGTSYNEQFF. CDR3 DNA sequence: TGTGCCAGCGGAGCGGGGACATCCTACAATGAGCAGTTCTTC.

The chain carries TRBV5-4 and TRBJ2-3; no definite D call. The CDR3 length is 15 residues. Per the germline V gene, CDR1 is SGHNT and CDR2 is YYREEE (reference sequence). V dropped 1 base and J dropped 0 bases, with 9 bases sitting between them. The CDR3 DNA is TGTGCCAGCAGCTTGTTCGCGGTTAGCACAGATACGCAGTATTTT. It encodes CASSLFAVSTDTQYF.

The chain couples TRBV27 to TRBJ1-2; TRBD1 agrees at 7 bases. With 7 bases clipped from V and 4 bases from J, the junction kept 21 bases outside the gene matches. CDR3 length equals 18 residues. CDR1 and CDR2 from the germline V gene are MNHEY and SMNVEV (reference sequence). The CDR3 loop reads CASTFSAVDRDRGYGYTF. The CDR3 DNA sequence: TGTGCCAGCACCTTTAGTGCCGTCGACAGGGATCGGGGCTATGGCTACACCTTC.